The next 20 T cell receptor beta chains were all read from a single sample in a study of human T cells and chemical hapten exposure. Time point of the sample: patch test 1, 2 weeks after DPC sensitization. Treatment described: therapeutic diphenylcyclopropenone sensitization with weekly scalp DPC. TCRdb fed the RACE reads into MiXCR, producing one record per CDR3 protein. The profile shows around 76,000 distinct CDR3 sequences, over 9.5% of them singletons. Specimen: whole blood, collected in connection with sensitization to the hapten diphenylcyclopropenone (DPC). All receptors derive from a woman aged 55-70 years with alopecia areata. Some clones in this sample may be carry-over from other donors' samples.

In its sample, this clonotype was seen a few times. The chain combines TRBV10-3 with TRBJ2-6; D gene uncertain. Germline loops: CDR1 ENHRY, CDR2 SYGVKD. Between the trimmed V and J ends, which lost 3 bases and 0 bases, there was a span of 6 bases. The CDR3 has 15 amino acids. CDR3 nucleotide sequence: TGTGCCATCAGTGACGGTCTCTCTGGGGCCAACGTCCTGACTTTC. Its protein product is CAISDGLSGANVLTF.

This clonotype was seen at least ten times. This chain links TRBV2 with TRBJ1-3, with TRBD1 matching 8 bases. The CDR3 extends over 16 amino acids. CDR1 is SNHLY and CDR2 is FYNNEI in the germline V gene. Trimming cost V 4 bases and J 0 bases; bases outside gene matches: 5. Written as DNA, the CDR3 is TGTGCCAGCAGTGGACAGGGGCAAGCCTCTGGAAACACCATATATTTT. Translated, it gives CASSGQGQASGNTIYF.

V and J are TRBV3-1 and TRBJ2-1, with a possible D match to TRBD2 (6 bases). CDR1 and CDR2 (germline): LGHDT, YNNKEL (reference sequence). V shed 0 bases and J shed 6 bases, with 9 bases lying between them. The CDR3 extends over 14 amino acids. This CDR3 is CASSQDTSRNEQFF. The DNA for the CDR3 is TGTGCCAGCAGCCAAGATACTAGCCGCAATGAGCAGTTCTTC.

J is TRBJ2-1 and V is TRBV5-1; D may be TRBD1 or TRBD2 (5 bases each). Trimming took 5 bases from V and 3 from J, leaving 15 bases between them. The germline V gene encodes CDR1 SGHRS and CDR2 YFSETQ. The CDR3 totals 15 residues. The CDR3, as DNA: TGCGCCAGCAGATCCGGGGCTGCTAACTACAATGAGCAGTTCTTC. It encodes CASRSGAANYNEQFF.

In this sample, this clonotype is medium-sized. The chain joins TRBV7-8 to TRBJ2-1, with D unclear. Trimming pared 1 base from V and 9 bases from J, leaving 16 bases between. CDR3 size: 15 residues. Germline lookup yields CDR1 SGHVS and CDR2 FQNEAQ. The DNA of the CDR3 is TGTGCCAGCAGCTTAGTCCCGGGTGAGAATGCTGAGCAGTTCTTC. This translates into CASSLVPGENAEQFF.

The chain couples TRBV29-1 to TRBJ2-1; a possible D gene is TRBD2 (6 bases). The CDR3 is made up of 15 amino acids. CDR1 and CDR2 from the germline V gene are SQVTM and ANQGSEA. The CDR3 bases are TGCTGTGTGTGTGCGGGGTCGAGCTCCTACAATGAGCAGTTCTTC. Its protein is CCVCAGSSSYNEQFF.

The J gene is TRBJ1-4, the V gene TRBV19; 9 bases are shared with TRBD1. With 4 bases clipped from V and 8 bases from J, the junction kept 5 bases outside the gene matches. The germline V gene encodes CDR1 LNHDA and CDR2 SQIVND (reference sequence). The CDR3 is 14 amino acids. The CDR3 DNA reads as TGTGCCAGTAGTAGAGGACAGGGGAGCGAAAAACTGTTTTTT. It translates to CASSRGQGSEKLFF.

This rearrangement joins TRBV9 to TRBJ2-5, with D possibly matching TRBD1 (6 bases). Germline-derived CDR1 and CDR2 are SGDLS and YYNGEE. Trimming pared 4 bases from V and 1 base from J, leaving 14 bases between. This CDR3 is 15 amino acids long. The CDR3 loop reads CASSPPGTIQETQYF. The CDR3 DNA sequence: TGTGCCAGCAGCCCACCAGGGACAATCCAAGAGACCCAGTACTTC.

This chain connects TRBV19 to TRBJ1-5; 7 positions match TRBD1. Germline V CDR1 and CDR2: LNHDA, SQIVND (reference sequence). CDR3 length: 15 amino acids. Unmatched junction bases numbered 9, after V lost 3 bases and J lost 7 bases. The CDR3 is CASSILGQFRQPQHF. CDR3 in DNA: TGTGCCAGTAGTATCCTGGGACAGTTCAGGCAGCCCCAGCATTTT. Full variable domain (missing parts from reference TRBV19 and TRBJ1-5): DGGITQSPKYLFRKEGQNVTLSCEQNLNHDAMYWYRQDPGQGLRLIYYSQIVNDFQKGDIAEGYSVSREKKESFPLTVTSAQKNPTAFYLCASSILGQFRQPQHFGDGTRLSIL.

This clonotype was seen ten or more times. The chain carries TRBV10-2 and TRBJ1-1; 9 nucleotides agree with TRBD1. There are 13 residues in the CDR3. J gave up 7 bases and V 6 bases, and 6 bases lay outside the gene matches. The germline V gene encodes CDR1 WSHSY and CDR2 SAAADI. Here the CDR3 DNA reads TGCGCCAGCAGCCTTGACAGGGGGTTTGAAGCTTTCTTT. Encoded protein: CASSLDRGFEAFF.

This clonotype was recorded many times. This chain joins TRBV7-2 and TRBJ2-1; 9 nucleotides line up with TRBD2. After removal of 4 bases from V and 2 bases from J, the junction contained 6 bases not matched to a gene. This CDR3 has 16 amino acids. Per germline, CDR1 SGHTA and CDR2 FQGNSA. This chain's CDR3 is CASSSYGGGAYNEQFF. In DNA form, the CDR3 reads TGTGCCAGCAGCTCTTATGGCGGGGGGGCCTACAATGAGCAGTTCTTC.

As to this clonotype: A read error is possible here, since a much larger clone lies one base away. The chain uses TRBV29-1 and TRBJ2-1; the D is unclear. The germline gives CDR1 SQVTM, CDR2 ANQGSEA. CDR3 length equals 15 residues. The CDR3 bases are TGCAGCGTTGAACCCCCCCGGGCACAATACAATGAGCAGTCCTTC. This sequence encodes CSVEPPRAQYNEQSF.

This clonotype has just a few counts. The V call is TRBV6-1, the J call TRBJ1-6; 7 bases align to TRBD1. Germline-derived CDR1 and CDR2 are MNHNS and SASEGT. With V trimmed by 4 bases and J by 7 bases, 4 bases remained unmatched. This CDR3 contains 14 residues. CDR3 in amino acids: CASSGRDRNSPLHF. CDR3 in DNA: TGTGCCAGCAGTGGCCGGGACAGAAATTCACCCCTCCACTTT.

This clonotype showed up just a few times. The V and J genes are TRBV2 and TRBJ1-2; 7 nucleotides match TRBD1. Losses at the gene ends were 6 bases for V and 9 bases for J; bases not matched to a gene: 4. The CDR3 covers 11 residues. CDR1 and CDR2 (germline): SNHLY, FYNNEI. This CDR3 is CASRRQGSYTF. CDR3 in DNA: TGTGCCAGCAGAAGACAGGGTAGCTACACCTTC. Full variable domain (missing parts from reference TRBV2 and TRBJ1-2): EPEVTQTPSHQVTQMGQEVILRCVPISNHLYFYWYRQILGQKVEFLVSFYNNEISEKSEIFDDQFSVERPDGSNFTLKIRSTKLEDSAMYFCASRRQGSYTFGSGTRLTVV.

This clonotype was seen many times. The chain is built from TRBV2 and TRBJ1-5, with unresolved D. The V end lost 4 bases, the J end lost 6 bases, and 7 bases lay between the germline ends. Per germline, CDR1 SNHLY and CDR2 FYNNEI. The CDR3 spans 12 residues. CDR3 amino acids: CASSVGIQPQHF. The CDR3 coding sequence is TGTGCCAGCAGTGTGGGGATTCAGCCCCAGCATTTT. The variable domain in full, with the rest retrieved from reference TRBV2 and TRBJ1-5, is EPEVTQTPSHQVTQMGQEVILRCVPISNHLYFYWYRQILGQKVEFLVSFYNNEISEKSEIFDDQFSVERPDGSNFTLKIRSTKLEDSAMYFCASSVGIQPQHFGDGTRLSIL.

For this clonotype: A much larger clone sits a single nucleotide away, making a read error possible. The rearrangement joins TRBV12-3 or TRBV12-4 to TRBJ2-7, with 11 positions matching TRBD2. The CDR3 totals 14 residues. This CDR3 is CANSFTSGGYEQYF. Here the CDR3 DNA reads TGTGCCAACAGTTTTACTAGCGGGGGCTACGAGCAGTACTTC.

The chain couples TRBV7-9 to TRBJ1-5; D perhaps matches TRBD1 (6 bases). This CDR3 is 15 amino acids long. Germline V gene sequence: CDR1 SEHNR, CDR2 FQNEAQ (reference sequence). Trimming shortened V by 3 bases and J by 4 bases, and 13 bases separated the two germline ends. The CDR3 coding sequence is TGTGCCAGCAGCTTTGGACAGTTAAGGAATCAGCCCCAGCATTTT. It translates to CASSFGQLRNQPQHF.

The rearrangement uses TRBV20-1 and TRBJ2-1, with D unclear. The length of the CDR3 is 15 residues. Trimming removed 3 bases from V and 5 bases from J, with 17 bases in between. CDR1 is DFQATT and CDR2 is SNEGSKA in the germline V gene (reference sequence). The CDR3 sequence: CSASVTTSPNNEQFF. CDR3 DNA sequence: TGCAGTGCTAGTGTTACGACGTCGCCCAACAATGAGCAGTTCTTC.

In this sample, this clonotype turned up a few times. CDR3 amino acids: CASSQDGGQKKLFF. The CDR3 DNA reads as TGTGCCAGCAGCCAAGATGGAGGTCAGAAAAAACTGTTTTTT. The rearrangement joins TRBV3-1 to TRBJ1-4; D ambiguous. This CDR3 spans 14 amino acids. V gave up 0 bases and J gave up 9 bases, with 11 bases separating them. In germline, CDR1 is LGHDT, CDR2 YNNKEL (reference sequence).

For the CDR3, the DNA is TGTGCCAGCAGCTTCGTGGCCAGGGGGCTCCCTAACTATGGCTACACCTTC. As protein: CASSFVARGLPNYGYTF. This rearrangement joins TRBV5-8 to TRBJ1-2, with 8 nucleotides matching TRBD1. Per germline, CDR1 SGHTS and CDR2 YDEGEE. Trimming took 2 bases from V and 0 from J; bases not matched to a gene: 9. CDR3 length: 17 residues.